The TCR beta chain under discussion was sequenced for a study of blood T cell repertoires in COVID-19. Study overall: Sites in the United States, Italy and Spain provided acute and convalescent COVID-19 samples.

Per the authors' pipeline: Researchers report that nucleated cell counts were estimated from reference gene primer amplification. Produced via immunoSEQ multiplex PCR; TCRdb's table is partial and in-frame only. The V and J calls and clone size are taken from that table; D and trimming were inferred from the DNA. This sample yields under 100,000 clones, of which 75% to 90% are seen a single time; around 12% belongs to the top ten. Germline loops: CDR1 SGDLS, CDR2 YYNGEE. The CDR3 totals 14 residues. Trimming removed 0 bases from V and 7 bases from J; junction bases left unmatched: 7. The source is a woman aged 40 to 50 with active or convalescent COVID-19. The genes are TRBV9 and TRBJ2-7; TRBD1 matches 7 bases. The sample consisted of peripheral blood. The CDR3: CASSVGQGVREQYF. The CDR3 DNA reads as TGTGCCAGCAGCGTAGGGCAGGGGGTGAGGGAGCAGTACTTC. Full variable domain (missing parts from reference TRBV9 and TRBJ2-7): DSGVTQTPKHLITATGQRVTLRCSPRSGDLSVYWYQQSLDQGLQFLIQYYNGEERAKGNILERFSAQQFPDLHSELNLSSLELGDSALYFCASSVGQGVREQYFGPGTRLTVT.